The clone carrying this T cell receptor (beta chain) occurred a few times. Its matching antigen is unknown. From germline, CDR1 is DFQATT and CDR2 SNEGSKA (reference sequence). Trimming left V 1 base short and J 7 bases short, with 8 bases between. The CDR3 contains 11 residues. This entry comes from a study of T cell responses to AZD1222 COVID-19 vaccine. Study-level points and caveats: Spike-wide coverage was observed for vaccine-associated CD4 TCRs, with dominant responses at 160-218 and 743-854. Spike-specific TCR breadth and depth grew following two AZD1222 doses. The donor cohort was predominantly white British with a female majority, and clonal diversity may have been underestimated.

Measured with immunoSEQ multiplex PCR; TCRdb has only the in-frame clones, and not every one. The repertoire holds more than 150,000 clones, with around 90% as singletons. Whether given at about 4 or about 12 weeks, second doses were pooled. This TCR was recovered from an adult who received the AZD1222 COVID-19 vaccine. This chain joins TRBV20-1 and TRBJ2-7; D call uncertain. The sequencing here drew on peripheral blood, taken 28 days after the second AZD1222 dose. The CDR3 DNA is TGCAGTGCTAGAGGGAAACGGGAGCAGTACTTC. Residues: CSARGKREQYF.